This T cell receptor (beta chain) stems from a study of blood T cell repertoires in COVID-19. Study summary: COVID-19 samples, acute and convalescent, were from the United States, Italy and Spain. Sources were T cells, B-cell-depleted T cells, or PBMCs; the material itself was cDNA or gDNA.

Authors' methods: Counts of nucleated cells, estimated from reference gene primer amplification, were obtained. Generated by immunoSEQ multiplex PCR, the TCRdb table keeps only in-frame clones and is missing some. V and J calls and clone size are those listed in that table; D and trimming were worked out from the DNA. The table includes roughly 15,000 clones, approximately 73% detected once. The CDR3 is 17 residues long. V gave up 5 bases and J gave up 0 bases; unmatched junction bases: 5. The germline V gene has CDR1 SGHTA and CDR2 FQGNSA. The receptor's source is a man aged 65 to 79 with acute or convalescent COVID-19. Sequencing input: peripheral blood. The rearrangement links TRBV7-2 to TRBJ1-5; 12 bases align to TRBD1. CDR3 bases: TGTGCCAGCAGCGCGGGACAGGGGGCAATTAGCAATCAGCCCCAGCATTTT. Its translation is CASSAGQGAISNQPQHF. Complete variable domain (other parts from reference TRBV7-2 and TRBJ1-5): GAGVSQSPSNKVTEKGKDVELRCDPISGHTALYWYRQSLGQGLEFLIYFQGNSAPDKSGLPSDRFSAERTGGSVSTLTIQRTQQEDSAVYLCASSAGQGAISNQPQHFGDGTRLSIL.